This T cell receptor beta chain was identified during a study of blood T cell repertoires in COVID-19. Study-wide background: The study drew acute and convalescent COVID-19 samples from the United States, Italy and Spain.

The table came from immunoSEQ multiplex PCR; TCRdb's copy has only in-frame clones and leaves some out. The sample consists of a few hundred thousand clones, around 87% of them appearing once. Participants had their cohort set by participant-reported clinical history. Cohort 3 donors were reported recovered after two negative PCRs, clearance, or symptom resolution. The TCR comes from a woman aged 45-59 years who had recovered from COVID-19. What was sequenced was PBMCs or T cells enriched from blood (not recorded which).

The CDR3 protein is CSASSTSEKLFF. DNA of the CDR3: TGCAGTGCGAGTTCGACTTCCGAAAAACTGTTTTTT. The V gene is TRBV20-1, the J gene TRBJ1-4; D gene uncertain. This CDR3 is built from 12 residues. CDR1 and CDR2 (germline): DFQATT, SNEGSKA (reference sequence). The germline V and J ends were trimmed by 6 bases and 8 bases, with 13 bases remaining between them.